These 12 T cell receptor beta chains came from one sample sequenced in a study of blood T cell repertoires in COVID-19. The assay was immunoSEQ multiplex PCR, and TCRdb's table has in-frame clones only and misses some. The sample yields around 200,000 clones, approximately 84% seen once. Sequencing was carried out using peripheral blood. The receptor set was obtained from a woman aged 80 or older with acute or convalescent COVID-19.

V is TRBV27 and J is TRBJ1-5; D is unclear. The ends were cut back, 4 bases at V and 2 bases at J, with 6 bases in the middle. The germline V gene has CDR1 MNHEY and CDR2 SMNVEV (reference sequence). This CDR3 contains 13 residues. CDR3 DNA sequence: TGTGCCAGCAGTTGGAGTGGCAATCAGCCCCAGCATTTT. Translated: CASSWSGNQPQHF.

The rearrangement links TRBV3-1 (or the pseudogene TRBV3-2) to TRBJ2-5, with 10 bases identical to TRBD2. The V and J ends lost 6 bases and 2 bases, in that order; junction bases with no gene match: 9. This CDR3 is built from 16 residues. The germline V gene has CDR1 LGHDT and CDR2 YNNKEL (reference sequence). The CDR3 region has the DNA TGTGCCAGCAGAAAGAGCGGGAGGGCCAGACAAGAGACCCAGTACTTC. It translates to CASRKSGRARQETQYF.

The chain uses TRBV27 and TRBJ2-5, with TRBD2 matching 8 bases. With 6 bases clipped from V and 2 bases from J, the junction kept 11 bases outside the gene matches. Germline V gene sequence: CDR1 MNHEY, CDR2 SMNVEV (reference sequence). The CDR3 runs to 16 residues. The CDR3 loop reads CASRDRLAGLQETQYF. CDR3 DNA: TGTGCCAGCAGAGACCGCCTAGCGGGCTTACAAGAGACCCAGTACTTC.

The gene calls are TRBV5-1 and TRBJ1-2; unclear D gene. The V gene's germline CDR1 is SGHRS and CDR2 YFSETQ. The CDR3 contains 16 residues. V gave up 5 bases and J gave up 1 base, with 18 bases separating them. Here the CDR3 DNA reads TGCGCCAGCAGGGATGGGATGAGGGTTTTTAACTATGGCTACACCTTC. This gives the protein CASRDGMRVFNYGYTF. The full variable domain, in which reference TRBV5-1 and TRBJ1-2 provide the parts outside the CDR3, is KAGVTQTPRYLIKTRGQQVTLSCSPISGHRSVSWYQQTPGQGLQFLFEYFSETQRNKGNFPGRFSGRQFSNSRSEMNVSTLELGDSALYLCASRDGMRVFNYGYTFGSGTRLTVV.

The chain employs TRBV7-6 and TRBJ1-3, with 7 bases matching TRBD1. Germline V gene lookup returns CDR1 SGHVS and CDR2 FNYEAQ. V trimming: 2 bases; J trimming: 4 bases; junction bases outside the gene matches: 8. The CDR3 has 16 amino acids. The CDR3: CASSLQRQGAGNTIYF. CDR3 DNA sequence: TGTGCCAGCAGCTTACAGAGACAGGGTGCAGGAAACACCATATATTTT. The full variable domain, its missing parts supplied by reference TRBV7-6 and TRBJ1-3, is GAGVSQSPRYKVTKRGQDVALRCDPISGHVSLYWYRQALGQGPEFLTYFNYEAQQDKSGLPNDRFSAERPEGSISTLTIQRTEQRDSAMYRCASSLQRQGAGNTIYFGEGSWLTVV.

The chain has TRBV7-2 and TRBJ1-6, with D possibly matching TRBD1 (5 bases). This CDR3 is 13 amino acids long. Trimming shortened V by 6 bases and J by 7 bases, and 10 bases separated the two germline ends. Per germline, CDR1 SGHTA and CDR2 FQGNSA. This chain's CDR3 is CASRSDRNSPLHF. CDR3 nucleotides: TGTGCCAGCAGATCCGACAGAAATTCACCCCTCCACTTT.

In regard to this clone: The sample carries other DNA sequences with the same CDR3. This chain joins TRBV7-9 and TRBJ2-7; D perhaps matches TRBD2 (6 bases). Germline CDR1 reads SEHNR; CDR2 reads FQNEAQ (reference sequence). Trimming shortened V by 0 bases and J by 3 bases, and 6 bases separated the two germline ends. This CDR3 spans 13 amino acids. The CDR3 coding sequence is TGTGCCAGCAGCTTAGCGGGGGGCTACGAGCAGTACTTC. It codes for CASSLAGGYEQYF.

The V and J genes are TRBV30 and TRBJ2-1; tentatively, D is TRBD2 (5 bases). The CDR3 has 12 residues. Per germline, CDR1 GTSNPN and CDR2 SVGIG (reference sequence). The V and J ends lost 3 bases and 15 bases respectively, with 18 bases between them. The CDR3 spells CAWSAPGNRPFF. CDR3 DNA sequence: TGTGCCTGGAGCGCCCCGGGAAACCGGCCGTTCTTC.

The chain has TRBV15 and TRBJ2-5; tentatively, D is TRBD1 (5 bases). CDR3 length equals 13 residues. Germline CDR1 LNHNV, CDR2 YYDKDF (reference sequence). With 9 bases removed from V and 1 base from J, the gap between germline ends came to 12 bases. CDR3 sequence: CATRTSFQETQYF. The CDR3, as DNA: TGTGCCACTAGGACATCTTTCCAAGAGACCCAGTACTTC.

The rearrangement uses TRBV28 and TRBJ1-2, with 10 positions matching TRBD1. The CDR3 runs 13 residues. V was clipped by 8 bases and J by 2 bases; unmatched bases: 2. CDR1 and CDR2 (germline): MDHEN, SYDVKM. The CDR3 nucleotides read TGTGCCAGCGGGACAGGGGAAAACTATGGCTACACCTTC. Its protein product is CASGTGENYGYTF.

This clone appeared a single time. The gene calls are TRBV5-4 and TRBJ1-2; 8 bases align to TRBD1. Trimming took 0 bases from V and 7 from J; bases not matched to a gene: 5. CDR3 length: 14 amino acids. CDR1 is SGHNT and CDR2 is YYREEE in the germline V gene (reference sequence). CDR3 nucleotides: TGTGCCAGCAGCTTGGCTGGGACAGGCAGTGGCTACACCTTC. Amino acid sequence: CASSLAGTGSGYTF.

The rearrangement joins TRBV27 to TRBJ1-2, with a possible D match to TRBD1 (5 bases). The V end lost 9 bases, the J end lost 8 bases, and 13 bases lay between the germline ends. The CDR3 consists of 11 residues. Germline-derived CDR1 and CDR2 are MNHEY and SMNVEV (reference sequence). The DNA of the CDR3 is TGTGCCAGTGCAGGGTTGAAGGGCTACACCTTC. Translating gives CASAGLKGYTF.